One sample yielded the 29 T cell receptor beta chains listed below, sequenced in a study of blood T cell repertoires in COVID-19. TCRdb's copy holds only in-frame clones and misses some; the assay was immunoSEQ multiplex PCR. The table includes around 180,000 clones, approximately 86% detected once. Sequenced sample: peripheral blood. These receptors were taken from a man older than 75 with COVID-19, enrolled during active disease.

The J gene is TRBJ1-5, the V gene TRBV15; D gene ambiguous. This CDR3 has 14 residues. V was clipped by 5 bases and J by 6 bases, with 14 bases between them. The germline V gene encodes CDR1 LNHNV and CDR2 YYDKDF (reference sequence). The CDR3 sequence is CATSAGMTGQPQHF. For the CDR3, the DNA is TGTGCCACCAGCGCGGGGATGACTGGTCAGCCCCAGCATTTT.

The gene calls are TRBV12-3 or TRBV12-4 and TRBJ2-2; 8 bases align to TRBD1. This CDR3 comprises 13 residues. The trim removed 8 bases at V and 6 bases at J, leaving 5 bases unmatched. As DNA, the CDR3 is TGTGCCAGCCGCGGACAGGGACCCGGGGAGCTGTTTTTT. Encoded protein: CASRGQGPGELFF.

The V gene is TRBV7-3, the J gene TRBJ1-1; possible D gene TRBD1, 5 bases. V was pared by 5 bases and J by 5 bases, with 15 bases between. Germline loops: CDR1 SGHTA, CDR2 FQGTGA. The CDR3 length is 14 residues. CDR3 in DNA: TGTGCCAGCAGCCCCGACAGTGTAGGGACTGAAGCTTTCTTT. It encodes CASSPDSVGTEAFF.

The rearrangement uses TRBV5-4 and TRBJ1-3; D unclear. The CDR3 extends over 15 amino acids. V was pared by 0 bases and J by 0 bases, with 7 bases between. Germline V lookup: CDR1 SGHNT, CDR2 YYREEE (reference sequence). Here the CDR3 reads CASSLGRGSGNTIYF. CDR3 in DNA: TGTGCCAGCAGCTTGGGACGGGGCTCTGGAAACACCATATATTTT.

The CDR3 region has the DNA TGTGCCAGCAGCCCCAGAGGGAATAGCAATCAGCCCCAGCATTTT. This codes for CASSPRGNSNQPQHF. The rearrangement uses TRBV7-9 and TRBJ1-5; no clear D gene. Trimming shortened V by 5 bases and J by 0 bases, and 11 bases separated the two germline ends. Germline V gene sequence: CDR1 SEHNR, CDR2 FQNEAQ (reference sequence). This CDR3 comprises 15 residues.

The table lists this clone with a few counts. This chain uses TRBV11-3 with TRBJ1-2; D is unclear. Trimming cost V 0 bases and J 3 bases, with 8 bases left between them. Germline values: CDR1 SGHNT, CDR2 YENEEA. The CDR3 runs 14 residues. The CDR3 sequence is CASSLDGGDYGYTF. CDR3 coding DNA: TGTGCCAGCAGCTTAGATGGCGGGGACTATGGCTACACCTTC.

The chain employs TRBV10-3 and TRBJ2-1; TRBD2 matches 7 bases. V shed 6 bases, J shed 6 bases, and the junction held 11 bases outside the gene matches. The CDR3 sequence is 15 residues long. Looked up from germline, CDR1 is ENHRY and CDR2 is SYGVKD. The DNA of the CDR3 is TGTGCCATCAGCCAATCTGGACTAGAGGGCAATGAGCAGTTCTTC. It specifies CAISQSGLEGNEQFF.

The V and J genes are TRBV10-3 and TRBJ2-7; D is perhaps TRBD1 (5 bases). Germline CDR1 reads ENHRY; CDR2 reads SYGVKD. CDR3 length equals 12 residues. Trimming stripped 2 bases from V and 3 bases from J, with 5 bases between. CDR3 protein: CAISERGYEQYF. DNA of the CDR3: TGTGCCATCAGTGAGAGGGGCTACGAGCAGTACTTC.

This clone has only a few counts. The V call is TRBV7-9, the J call TRBJ2-4; D is possibly TRBD1 (7 bases). Germline CDR1 and CDR2: SEHNR and FQNEAQ (reference sequence). The V gene lost 1 base and the J gene lost 8 bases, with 15 bases spanning the gap. The CDR3 sequence is 15 residues long. The CDR3 DNA follows: TGTGCCAGCAGCTTAGGGGGTCAGGGGGGAGACATTCAGTACTTC. It codes for CASSLGGQGGDIQYF.

The chain carries TRBV5-1 and TRBJ1-2; maybe TRBD1 (5 bases). The CDR3 extends over 14 amino acids. Germline V gene lookup returns CDR1 SGHRS and CDR2 YFSETQ. V lost 7 bases to trimming and J lost 2 bases, with 15 bases between them. CDR3 DNA: TGCGCCAGCGGTCAAGGCGGGGGGAACTATGGCTACACCTTC. It encodes CASGQGGGNYGYTF.

The gene calls are TRBV2 and TRBJ1-5; D remains ambiguous. CDR3 length: 11 amino acids. The V gene's germline CDR1 is SNHLY and CDR2 FYNNEI. V shed 6 bases and J shed 4 bases, with 4 bases lying between them. In DNA form, the CDR3 reads TGTGCCAGCAGGAGGAATCAGCCCCAGCATTTT. This translates into CASRRNQPQHF.

This chain connects TRBV6-5 to TRBJ2-1; D might be TRBD1 (6 bases). Germline loops: CDR1 MNHEY, CDR2 SVGAGI. The CDR3 loop spans 15 amino acids. Trimming took off 5 bases at V and 9 bases at J, with 20 bases between the two ends. In DNA, the CDR3 is TGTGCCAGCAGTCTCGGTCAGGGGCGCATTGGTGAGCAGTTCTTC. Its translation: CASSLGQGRIGEQFF.

This chain uses TRBV2 with TRBJ1-2; D might be TRBD1 (6 bases). In germline, CDR1 is SNHLY, CDR2 FYNNEI. Trimming removed 5 bases at V and 0 bases at J, with 10 bases between. The CDR3 has 14 residues. The CDR3 DNA reads as TGTGCCAGCAGTATTCAGGGGTCTAACTATGGCTACACCTTC. Amino acid sequence: CASSIQGSNYGYTF.

V is TRBV7-9 and J is TRBJ2-3; TRBD1 matches 7 bases. Trimming cost V 6 bases and J 3 bases; bases outside gene matches: 6. In germline, CDR1 is SEHNR, CDR2 FQNEAQ (reference sequence). There are 14 residues in the CDR3. This CDR3 is CASRSGQATDTQYF. CDR3 sequence (DNA): TGTGCCAGCAGATCCGGACAGGCGACAGATACGCAGTATTTT.

The rearrangement uses TRBV7-9 and TRBJ2-3; 8 bases are a match to TRBD1. The CDR3 totals 15 residues. The germline V gene encodes CDR1 SEHNR and CDR2 FQNEAQ (reference sequence). The ends lost 7 bases at V and 0 bases at J; junction bases unmatched: 6. The CDR3: CASMLRGPSTDTQYF. The CDR3 coding sequence is TGTGCCAGCATGCTCAGGGGGCCTAGCACAGATACGCAGTATTTT.

The chain combines TRBV6-2 or TRBV6-3 with TRBJ1-1; 8 nucleotides line up with TRBD1. V was pared by 4 bases and J by 6 bases, with 7 bases of the junction left unmatched. The CDR3 has 14 amino acids. CDR1 is MNHEY and CDR2 is SVGEGT in the germline V gene. The CDR3 is CASSLTGGRAEAFF. The CDR3 DNA reads as TGTGCCAGCAGTTTAACAGGGGGTAGGGCTGAAGCTTTCTTT.

The chain has TRBV2 and TRBJ1-1; the match to TRBD1 covers 8 bases. The germline V gene has CDR1 SNHLY and CDR2 FYNNEI. Trimming removed 8 bases from V and 11 bases from J; junction bases left unmatched: 13. The CDR3 is 13 amino acids. This CDR3 reads CASSQEDRAVAFF. DNA for the CDR3: TGTGCCAGCTCCCAGGAGGACAGGGCTGTTGCTTTCTTT. The entire variable domain, with the rest obtained from reference TRBV2 and TRBJ1-1, is as follows: EPEVTQTPSHQVTQMGQEVILRCVPISNHLYFYWYRQILGQKVEFLVSFYNNEISEKSEIFDDQFSVERPDGSNFTLKIRSTKLEDSAMYFCASSQEDRAVAFFGQGTRLTVV.

The chain uses TRBV9 and TRBJ2-3; the match to TRBD2 covers 8 bases. Germline V gene data show CDR1 as SGDLS and CDR2 as YYNGEE. The length of the CDR3 is 18 residues. The ends lost 0 bases at V and 2 bases at J; junction bases unmatched: 11. The CDR3 DNA sequence: TGTGCCAGCAGCGTAGGTGGAGGGGCGGGGGGATCCACAGATACGCAGTATTTT. Translation gives CASSVGGGAGGSTDTQYF.

In this sample, this clone turned up once. This chain uses TRBV7-2 with TRBJ2-3; 11 bases line up with TRBD1. The J segment lost 0 bases and the V segment lost 2 bases, leaving 10 bases of the junction unmatched. The CDR3 consists of 19 residues. Per the germline V gene, CDR1 is SGHTA and CDR2 is FQGNSA. The CDR3 sequence: CASSLSSDRGLTSTDTQYF. The CDR3 nucleotides read TGTGCCAGCAGCTTATCCTCGGACAGGGGGCTTACTAGCACAGATACGCAGTATTTT.

CDR3 amino acids: CASSRPDRAPGANVLTF. CDR3 DNA sequence: TGTGCCAGCTCGCGACCGGACAGGGCCCCTGGGGCCAACGTCCTGACTTTC. This sequence joins TRBV18 and TRBJ2-6; TRBD1 matches at 8 bases. The length of the CDR3 is 17 residues. With 6 bases clipped from V and 2 bases from J, the junction kept 9 bases outside the gene matches. The germline V gene has CDR1 KGHSH and CDR2 LQKENI.

The gene calls are TRBV9 and TRBJ1-4; D gene ambiguous. Trimming stripped 2 bases from V and 2 bases from J, with 4 bases between. CDR1 and CDR2 (germline): SGDLS, YYNGEE. The CDR3 contains 13 residues. The CDR3 DNA follows: TGTGCCAGCAGCGTTGGCACTAATGAAAAACTGTTTTTT. It yields the protein CASSVGTNEKLFF.

The chain links TRBV6-5 to TRBJ1-5, with D maybe TRBD1 (5 bases). The CDR3 is 14 amino acids. In germline, CDR1 is MNHEY, CDR2 SVGAGI. Trimming removed 5 bases from V and 7 bases from J, with 15 bases in between. The CDR3 reads CASSPTDLLQPQHF. The CDR3 DNA sequence: TGTGCCAGCAGTCCGACAGACCTCCTCCAGCCCCAGCATTTT.

The chain is built from TRBV11-3 and TRBJ1-1; TRBD1 matches at 7 bases. V shed 5 bases, J shed 4 bases, and the junction held 13 bases outside the gene matches. This CDR3 contains 16 residues. Germline CDR1 is SGHNT and CDR2 is YENEEA. The CDR3 nucleotides read TGTGCCAGCAGCCTAGGGGATAGCCGGGACAGCACTGAAGCTTTCTTT. It codes for CASSLGDSRDSTEAFF.

The J gene is TRBJ1-5, the V gene TRBV2; D may be TRBD1 (5 bases). V was clipped by 2 bases and J by 8 bases, with 16 bases between them. The germline V gene encodes CDR1 SNHLY and CDR2 FYNNEI. CDR3 length: 15 amino acids. CDR3 region: CASSEYSTGPKPQHF. As DNA, the CDR3 is TGTGCCAGCAGTGAATATAGTACAGGACCTAAGCCCCAGCATTTT.

This sequence joins TRBV7-7 and TRBJ2-1, with a tentative D call TRBD2 (6 bases). The CDR3 runs 14 residues. Per germline, CDR1 SSHAT and CDR2 FNYEAQ (reference sequence). The V and J ends lost 5 bases and 6 bases respectively, with 14 bases between them. In nucleotides, the CDR3 is TGTGCCAGCAGCCTAGGTGGAGGGTTCAATGAGCAGTTCTTC. Its protein is CASSLGGGFNEQFF.

The rearrangement joins TRBV10-3 to TRBJ1-3; D is undetermined. CDR1 and CDR2 from the germline V gene are ENHRY and SYGVKD. V was clipped by 8 bases and J by 2 bases, with 7 bases between them. This CDR3 contains 12 residues. The CDR3 region has the DNA TGTGCCATCCATTCGGCTGGAAACACCATATATTTT. Protein: CAIHSAGNTIYF.

The gene calls are TRBV18 and TRBJ2-2; 8 bases map to TRBD2. V trimming: 2 bases; J trimming: 3 bases; junction bases outside the gene matches: 5. The CDR3 has 16 residues. Germline CDR1 reads KGHSH; CDR2 reads LQKENI. The CDR3 nucleotides read TGTGCCAGCTCACCAAGGAGCGGGGGCCACACCGGGGAGCTGTTTTTT. Translating gives CASSPRSGGHTGELFF.

The chain carries TRBV18 and TRBJ1-1; D is unresolved. The CDR3 length is 14 residues. V was pared by 2 bases and J by 2 bases, with 9 bases between. In germline, CDR1 is KGHSH, CDR2 LQKENI. CDR3 region: CASSPEATNTEAFF. In DNA, the CDR3 is TGTGCCAGCTCACCAGAGGCCACCAACACTGAAGCTTTCTTT.

The chain uses TRBV7-8 and TRBJ1-2; possible D gene TRBD1, 5 bases. The CDR3 runs to 17 residues. The V gene lost 2 bases and the J gene lost 1 base, with 17 bases spanning the gap. Germline CDR1 SGHVS, CDR2 FQNEAQ. CDR3: CASSLIQGLKFNYGYTF. The CDR3 DNA is TGTGCCAGCAGCTTAATTCAGGGCTTGAAGTTTAACTATGGCTACACCTTC.